This is a list of T cell receptor beta chains from one sample in a study of early T cells in non-severe SARS-CoV-2 infection. TCRdb processed the 5' RACE reads anew with MiXCR; each CDR3 protein has one entry. The sample records tens of thousands of distinct CDR3 sequences, roughly a tenth being singletons. The material sequenced was whole blood. These receptor sequences come from an adult who was a healthcare worker with PCR-confirmed SARS-CoV-2 infection or an uninfected control (not recorded which). Each CDR3 is given with its conserved first and last residue. Each record gives: clone size, J gene, D gene, V gene, CDR3 protein, CDR3 DNA. The D gene is left open where the match is weak. Part of the rows lack a size; the others show once, few, many or a class for expanded clones.

clone size: many
J gene: TRBJ1-2
D gene: .
V gene: TRBV13
CDR3 protein: CASSLEGGYGYTF
CDR3 DNA: TGTGCCAGCAGCTTAGAGGGAGGCTATGGCTACACCTTC

clone size: many
J gene: TRBJ2-3
D gene: .
V gene: TRBV7-7
CDR3 protein: CASRFLGSSTDTQYF
CDR3 DNA: TGTGCTAGCAGATTCCTAGGGAGCAGCACAGATACGCAGTATTTT

clone size: many
J gene: TRBJ2-7
D gene: .
V gene: TRBV10-2
CDR3 protein: CASGNGGAYEQYF
CDR3 DNA: TGCGCCAGCGGGAACGGGGGTGCCTACGAGCAGTACTTC

clone size: .
J gene: TRBJ1-1
D gene: .
V gene: TRBV19
CDR3 protein: CASSIDRGGPTKAFF
CDR3 DNA: TGTGCCAGTAGTATAGACCGGGGGGGACCCACTAAAGCTTTCTTT

clone size: .
J gene: TRBJ2-1
D gene: TRBD1
V gene: TRBV9
CDR3 protein: CASSGGQGLNNEQFF
CDR3 DNA: TGTGCCAGCAGCGGGGGACAGGGACTAAACAATGAGCAGTTCTTC

clone size: .
J gene: TRBJ2-5
D gene: .
V gene: TRBV6-2/TRBV6-3
CDR3 protein: CASREGFGETQYF
CDR3 DNA: TGTGCCAGCAGGGAGGGATTCGGGGAGACCCAGTACTTC

clone size: many
J gene: TRBJ2-5
D gene: .
V gene: TRBV6-2/TRBV6-3
CDR3 protein: CASSSGQPKETQYF
CDR3 DNA: TGTGCCAGCAGTTCCGGACAGCCGAAAGAGACCCAGTACTTC

clone size: few
J gene: TRBJ1-1
D gene: .
V gene: TRBV6-2/TRBV6-3
CDR3 protein: CASSLGALEAFF
CDR3 DNA: TGTGCCAGCAGCTTAGGGGCTCTTGAAGCTTTCTTT

clone size: .
J gene: TRBJ1-1
D gene: TRBD1
V gene: TRBV9
CDR3 protein: CASSPRTGATEAFF
CDR3 DNA: TGTGCCAGCAGCCCCCGGACAGGGGCCACTGAAGCTTTCTTT

clone size: many
J gene: TRBJ2-5
D gene: .
V gene: TRBV13
CDR3 protein: CASSLGFVGQETQYF
CDR3 DNA: TGTGCCAGCAGCTTAGGATTCGTCGGGCAAGAGACCCAGTACTTC

clone size: few
J gene: TRBJ1-6
D gene: .
V gene: TRBV2
CDR3 protein: CASSLNSPLHF
CDR3 DNA: TGTGCCAGCAGTTTGAATTCACCCCTCCACTTT

clone size: few
J gene: TRBJ2-6
D gene: TRBD1
V gene: TRBV27
CDR3 protein: CATADRPSGANVLTF
CDR3 DNA: TGTGCCACTGCGGACAGGCCCTCTGGGGCCAACGTCCTGACTTTC

clone size: many
J gene: TRBJ2-7
D gene: .
V gene: TRBV25-1
CDR3 protein: CASSTAYEQYF
CDR3 DNA: TGTGCCAGCAGCACAGCCTACGAGCAGTACTTC

clone size: many
J gene: TRBJ2-5
D gene: TRBD1
V gene: TRBV6-8
CDR3 protein: CASSARQGGQGTETQYF
CDR3 DNA: TGTGCCAGCAGTGCACGACAGGGGGGACAAGGGACGGAGACCCAGTACTTC

clone size: few
J gene: TRBJ2-7
D gene: .
V gene: TRBV4-3
CDR3 protein: CASSQDIGDGEQYF
CDR3 DNA: TGCGCCAGCAGCCAAGATATAGGAGACGGCGAGCAGTACTTC

clone size: many
J gene: TRBJ1-6
D gene: TRBD1
V gene: TRBV5-1
CDR3 protein: CASSPRTGNNSPLHF
CDR3 DNA: TGCGCCAGCAGCCCGCGGACAGGGAATAATTCACCCCTCCACTTT

clone size: once
J gene: TRBJ2-7
D gene: .
V gene: TRBV5-1
CDR3 protein: CASRDSREQYF
CDR3 DNA: TGCGCCAGCAGGGACAGCCGTGAGCAGTACTTC

clone size: many
J gene: TRBJ1-6
D gene: .
V gene: TRBV28
CDR3 protein: CASTPQHNSPLHF
CDR3 DNA: TGTGCCAGCACCCCTCAGCATAATTCACCCCTCCACTTT

clone size: many
J gene: TRBJ1-1
D gene: .
V gene: TRBV18
CDR3 protein: CASSPEPPEAFF
CDR3 DNA: TGTGCCAGCTCACCGGAGCCACCCGAAGCTTTCTTT

clone size: many
J gene: TRBJ1-2
D gene: TRBD1
V gene: TRBV7-9
CDR3 protein: CASSSLPGQGWPGYTF
CDR3 DNA: TGTGCCAGCAGCTCACTCCCGGGACAGGGATGGCCTGGCTACACCTTC

clone size: .
J gene: TRBJ1-2
D gene: TRBD1
V gene: TRBV9
CDR3 protein: CASSVQTGLNYGYTF
CDR3 DNA: TGTGCCAGCAGCGTTCAGACAGGGCTAAACTATGGCTACACCTTC

clone size: few
J gene: TRBJ2-3
D gene: .
V gene: TRBV10-1
CDR3 protein: CASSYTGSDTQYF
CDR3 DNA: TGCGCCAGCAGTTACACAGGGTCAGATACGCAGTATTTT

clone size: many
J gene: TRBJ2-1
D gene: .
V gene: TRBV28
CDR3 protein: CASSLYPSGPSNEQFF
CDR3 DNA: TGTGCCAGCAGTTTATATCCTTCGGGCCCTTCCAATGAGCAGTTCTTC